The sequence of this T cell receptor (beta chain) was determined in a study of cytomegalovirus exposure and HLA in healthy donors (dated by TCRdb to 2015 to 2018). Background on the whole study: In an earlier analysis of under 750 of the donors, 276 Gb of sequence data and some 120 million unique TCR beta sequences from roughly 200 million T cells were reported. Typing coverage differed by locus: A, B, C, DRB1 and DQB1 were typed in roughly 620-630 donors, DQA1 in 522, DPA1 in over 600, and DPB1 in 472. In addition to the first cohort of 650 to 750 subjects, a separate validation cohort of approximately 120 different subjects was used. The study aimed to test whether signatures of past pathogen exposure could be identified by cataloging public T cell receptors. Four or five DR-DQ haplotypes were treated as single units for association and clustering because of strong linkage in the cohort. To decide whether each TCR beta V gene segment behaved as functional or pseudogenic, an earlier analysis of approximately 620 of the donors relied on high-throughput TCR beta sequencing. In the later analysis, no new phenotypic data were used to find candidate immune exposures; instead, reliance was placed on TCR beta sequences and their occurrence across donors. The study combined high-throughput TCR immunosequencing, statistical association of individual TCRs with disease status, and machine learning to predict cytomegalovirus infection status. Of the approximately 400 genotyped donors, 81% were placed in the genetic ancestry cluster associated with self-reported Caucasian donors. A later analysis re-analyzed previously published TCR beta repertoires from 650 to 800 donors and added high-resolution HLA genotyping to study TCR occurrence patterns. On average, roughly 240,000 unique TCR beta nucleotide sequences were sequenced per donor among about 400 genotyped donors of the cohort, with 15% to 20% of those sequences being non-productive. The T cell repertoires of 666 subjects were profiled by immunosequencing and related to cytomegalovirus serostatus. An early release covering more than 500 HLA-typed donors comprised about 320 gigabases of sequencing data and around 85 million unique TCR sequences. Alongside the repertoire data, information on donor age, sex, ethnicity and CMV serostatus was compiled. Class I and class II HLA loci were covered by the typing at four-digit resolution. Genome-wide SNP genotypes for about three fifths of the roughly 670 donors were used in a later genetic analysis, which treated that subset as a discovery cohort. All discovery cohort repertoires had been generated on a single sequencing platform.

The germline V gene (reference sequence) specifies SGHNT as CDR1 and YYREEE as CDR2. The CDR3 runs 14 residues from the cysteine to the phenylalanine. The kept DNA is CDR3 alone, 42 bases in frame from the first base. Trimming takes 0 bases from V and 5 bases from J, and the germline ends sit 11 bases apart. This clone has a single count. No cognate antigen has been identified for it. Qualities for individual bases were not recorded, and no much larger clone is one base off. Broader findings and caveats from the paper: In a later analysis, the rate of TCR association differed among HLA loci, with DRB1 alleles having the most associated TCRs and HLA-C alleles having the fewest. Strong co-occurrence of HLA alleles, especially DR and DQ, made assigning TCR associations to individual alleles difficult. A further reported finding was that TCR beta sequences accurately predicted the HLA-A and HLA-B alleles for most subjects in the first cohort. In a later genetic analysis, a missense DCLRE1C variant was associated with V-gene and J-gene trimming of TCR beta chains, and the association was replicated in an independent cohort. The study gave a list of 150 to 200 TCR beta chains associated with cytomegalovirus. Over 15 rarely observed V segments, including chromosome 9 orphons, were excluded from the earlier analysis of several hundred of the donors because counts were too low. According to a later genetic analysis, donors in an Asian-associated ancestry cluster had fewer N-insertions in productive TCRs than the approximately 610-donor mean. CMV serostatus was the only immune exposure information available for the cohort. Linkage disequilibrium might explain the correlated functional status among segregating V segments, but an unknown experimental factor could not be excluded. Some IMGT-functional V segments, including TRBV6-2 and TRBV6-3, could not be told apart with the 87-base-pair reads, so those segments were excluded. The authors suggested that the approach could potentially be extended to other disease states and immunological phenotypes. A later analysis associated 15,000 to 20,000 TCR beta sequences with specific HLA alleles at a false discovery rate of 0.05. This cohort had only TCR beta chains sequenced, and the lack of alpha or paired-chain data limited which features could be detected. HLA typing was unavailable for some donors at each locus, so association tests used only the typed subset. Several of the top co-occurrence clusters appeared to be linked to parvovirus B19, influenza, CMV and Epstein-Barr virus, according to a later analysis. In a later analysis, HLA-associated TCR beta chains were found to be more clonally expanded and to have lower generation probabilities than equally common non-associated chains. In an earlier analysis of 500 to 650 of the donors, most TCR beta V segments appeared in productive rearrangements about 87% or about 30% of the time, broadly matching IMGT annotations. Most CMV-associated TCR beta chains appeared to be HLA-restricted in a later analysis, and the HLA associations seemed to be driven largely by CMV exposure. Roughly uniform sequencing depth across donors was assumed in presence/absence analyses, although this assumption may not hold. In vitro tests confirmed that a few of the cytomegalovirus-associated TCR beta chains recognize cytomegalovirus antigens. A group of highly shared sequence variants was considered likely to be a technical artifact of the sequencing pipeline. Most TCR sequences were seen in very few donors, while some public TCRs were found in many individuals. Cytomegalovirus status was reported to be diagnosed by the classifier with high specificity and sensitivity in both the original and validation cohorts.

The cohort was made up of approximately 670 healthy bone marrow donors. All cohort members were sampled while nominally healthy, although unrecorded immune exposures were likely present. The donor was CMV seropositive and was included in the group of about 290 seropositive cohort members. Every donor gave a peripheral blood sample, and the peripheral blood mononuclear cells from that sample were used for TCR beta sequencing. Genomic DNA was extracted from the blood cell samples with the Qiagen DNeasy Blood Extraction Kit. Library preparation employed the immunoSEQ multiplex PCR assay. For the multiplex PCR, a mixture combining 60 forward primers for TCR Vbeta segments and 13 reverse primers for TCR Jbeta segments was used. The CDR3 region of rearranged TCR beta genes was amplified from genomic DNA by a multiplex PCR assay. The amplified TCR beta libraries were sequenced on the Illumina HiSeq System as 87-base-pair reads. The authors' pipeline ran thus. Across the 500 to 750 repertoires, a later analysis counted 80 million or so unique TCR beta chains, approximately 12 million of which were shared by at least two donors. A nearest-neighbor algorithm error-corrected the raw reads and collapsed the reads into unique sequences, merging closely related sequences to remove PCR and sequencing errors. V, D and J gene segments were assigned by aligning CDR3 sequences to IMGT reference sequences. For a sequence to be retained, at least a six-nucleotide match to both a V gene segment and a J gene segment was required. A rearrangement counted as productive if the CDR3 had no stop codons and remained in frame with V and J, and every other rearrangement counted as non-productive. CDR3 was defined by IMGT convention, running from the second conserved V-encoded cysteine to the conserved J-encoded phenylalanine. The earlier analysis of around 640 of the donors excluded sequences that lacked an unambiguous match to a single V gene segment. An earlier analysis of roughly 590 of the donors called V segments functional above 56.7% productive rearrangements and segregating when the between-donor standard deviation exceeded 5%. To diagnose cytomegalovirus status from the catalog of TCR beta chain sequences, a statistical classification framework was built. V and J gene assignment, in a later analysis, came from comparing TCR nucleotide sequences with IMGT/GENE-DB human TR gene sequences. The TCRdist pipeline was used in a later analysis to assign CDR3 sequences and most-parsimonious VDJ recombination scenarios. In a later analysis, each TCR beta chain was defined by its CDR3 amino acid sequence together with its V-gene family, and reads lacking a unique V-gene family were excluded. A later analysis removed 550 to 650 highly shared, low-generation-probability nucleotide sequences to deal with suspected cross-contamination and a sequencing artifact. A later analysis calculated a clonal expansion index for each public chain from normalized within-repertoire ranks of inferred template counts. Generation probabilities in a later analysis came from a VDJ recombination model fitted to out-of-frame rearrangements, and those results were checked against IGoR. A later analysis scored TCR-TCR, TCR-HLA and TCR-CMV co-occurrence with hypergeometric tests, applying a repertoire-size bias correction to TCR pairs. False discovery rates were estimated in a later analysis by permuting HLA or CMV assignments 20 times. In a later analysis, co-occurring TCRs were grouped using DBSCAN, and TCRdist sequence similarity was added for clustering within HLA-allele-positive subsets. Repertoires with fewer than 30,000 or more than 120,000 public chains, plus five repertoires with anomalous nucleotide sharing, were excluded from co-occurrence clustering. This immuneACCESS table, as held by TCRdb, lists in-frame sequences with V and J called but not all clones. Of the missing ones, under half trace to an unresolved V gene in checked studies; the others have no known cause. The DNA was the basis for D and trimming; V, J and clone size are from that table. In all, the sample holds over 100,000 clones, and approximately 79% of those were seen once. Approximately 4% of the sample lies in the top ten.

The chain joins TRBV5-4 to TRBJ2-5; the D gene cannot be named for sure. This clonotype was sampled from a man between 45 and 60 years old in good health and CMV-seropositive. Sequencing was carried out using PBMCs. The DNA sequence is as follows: TGTGCCAGCAGCTTGGGGGCCACCCTGGAGACCCAGTACTTC. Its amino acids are CASSLGATLETQYF.